The subject of this entry is one TCR beta chain. Its antigen is unknown. Within the sample, other DNA sequences also encode this same CDR3. The data derive from a study of CD8+ T cells in alopecia areata. General study points: Scalp sequencing captures resident alphabeta T cells of normal skin too. Throughout tofacitinib, many expanded lesional clones continued to persist in scalp and blood. Uncertainty remains about how baseline CD8+ expansion links to response, with one nonresponder.

As the sequencing template, cDNA was produced by extracting RNA and reverse transcribing it. Method: immunoSEQ multiplex PCR; TCRdb's copy keeps in-frame clones and lacks some. The sample has roughly 180,000 clones, 40% to 55% seen once. Treatment specified: oral pan-JAK inhibitor, 5-10 mg twice daily. Those with alopecia areata gave lesional scalp punch biopsies and peripheral blood. With 2 bases clipped from V and 2 bases from J, the junction kept 1 base outside the gene matches. Germline loops: CDR1 MNHNS, CDR2 SASEGT. The CDR3 runs to 15 residues. The TCR sequence derives from a human donor with alopecia areata. The sample here was CD8+ T cells sorted from blood, taken around week 53, from a patient treated with tofacitinib. This chain joins TRBV6-1 and TRBJ2-7; TRBD2 agrees at 12 bases. This CDR3 is CASSELAGGPYEQYF. The CDR3 coding sequence is TGTGCCAGCAGTGAACTAGCGGGGGGGCCCTACGAGCAGTACTTC.